Given below is one T cell receptor beta chain in context. No conserved phenylalanine or tryptophan is present at the end of the CDR3, so a read error is the likely explanation. Because the CDR3's place on the DNA is in doubt, the DNA is left out and the CDR3 is given as listed by TCRdb. Extraction also yielded germline DNA, while blood RNA was obtained from unsorted whole blood. Starting from approximately 470 ng of total RNA, TCR beta cDNA was produced with a primer in the constant region. Modified slightly, ARM-PCR produced TCR beta libraries over three nested multiplex PCR rounds. Forward primers for TRBV1-TRBV30 and a C-beta reverse primer served the first two PCR rounds, at roughly 10 cycles each. TCRdb recomputed calls from the multiplex PCR reads with MiXCR, one row per CDR3 protein. Seen here are around 210,000 distinct CDR3 sequences, less than 65% observed once, and the top ten hold approximately 7%.

The CDR3 sequence runs 14 residues, both termini included. The sample belongs to a study of tumor-infiltrating lymphocytes in primary liver carcinoma. The V gene is TRBV12-3 or TRBV12-4, the J gene TRBJ2-7; no check of the table's D call, TRBD1, against the DNA was made. The clonotype originates from a woman aged 55 to 70 with primary liver carcinoma and hepatitis B virus infection. Sequenced material: peripheral blood. The CDR3 sequence: CASSRRDREYEQYL.